This is a list of T cell receptor beta chains from one sample in a study of blood T cell repertoires in COVID-19. The repertoire was sequenced with immunoSEQ multiplex PCR; TCRdb's copy has only in-frame clones and lacks some. This table holds about 83,000 clones, more than 85% found once. The sequenced material came from peripheral blood. The origin of the receptors is a man older than 75 with active or convalescent COVID-19. CDR3s leave out the opening cysteine and the closing phenylalanine or tryptophan. Each record gives: V gene, D gene, CDR3 protein. A D gene is named only where the DNA matches it firmly.

TRBV5-1	NA	ASSLAAGSSGNTIY
TRBV6-5	NA	ASGVGTGANYGYT
TRBV19	TRBD1	ASSIDGTEGSTDTQY
TRBV6-6	TRBD1	ASSYSPGGGSPLH
TRBV24-1	TRBD1	ATSDPTGSTGELF
TRBV6-6	TRBD1	ASSQQGGSFGANVLT
TRBV14	NA	ASSQRLDTDTQY
TRBV6-5	TRBD2	ASSQPLAGVSEQF
TRBV7-9	TRBD1	ASSLGAGTGGSTEAF
TRBV29-1	NA	TSTQLSTDTQY
TRBV18	NA	ASSPAVQETQY
TRBV19	NA	ASSMGGGGHRAGELF
TRBV5-5	TRBD2	ASSRDSREFNNEQF
TRBV5-1	TRBD2	ASSLYGGLDSNTGELF
TRBV19	NA	ASSFPAGREGYT
TRBV25-1	NA	ASRDINSGNTIY
TRBV5-1	TRBD2	ASSFRTSAGTDTQY
TRBV7-3	TRBD2	ASSQGTSRTGELF
TRBV6-5	NA	ASSQTANNEKLF
TRBV2	NA	ASSPDRNSPLH
TRBV11-1	NA	ASSPRLAAGEETQY
TRBV4-1	NA	ASSQDERRGLTDTQY
TRBV5-4	NA	ASSLGQLYGYT
TRBV5-1	TRBD2	ASSPGLGETQY
TRBV11-2	TRBD1	ASSRQGNTEAF
TRBV5-1	TRBD1	ASSRTGTGYTGELF
TRBV6-6	TRBD1	ASSYGTGKGNTIY
TRBV29-1	NA	SAQGGGNEKLF
TRBV15	NA	ATSRVKGVVDQPQH
TRBV12-3/TRBV12-4	TRBD1	ASRLTGAGEQF
TRBV10-2	TRBD1	ASSEQGADIQY
TRBV23-1	NA	ATSGTFTDTQY
TRBV5-1	TRBD1	ASSLARTGFNEQF
TRBV10-2	NA	ASSEQGGNTIY
TRBV24-1	TRBD1	ATSDGDRARTEAF
TRBV28	NA	ASNQGFNEKLF
TRBV9	NA	ASSAHRVGQSDGYT
TRBV5-1	NA	ASSSQGIDGYT
TRBV12-3/TRBV12-4	NA	ASTPEVLSPLH
TRBV6-5	TRBD2	ASSYDGTSGVKQF
TRBV5-1	TRBD1	ASSMGQGRVEQF
TRBV7-9	NA	ASSLGDQPQH
TRBV28	NA	ASSSGGTVGTEAF
TRBV24-1	NA	ATSDFRRGDTDTQY
TRBV9	NA	ASSKLGGSPLH
TRBV6-6	NA	ASSFDRPPRGTEAF
TRBV4-2	TRBD1	ASSQAGGQGYSGNTIY
TRBV19	NA	ASKNIDTYGYT
TRBV6-5	TRBD1	ASSTGQSQNTEAF
TRBV19	TRBD1	ASSSRDRGRSNQPQH
TRBV5-4	TRBD1	ASSKYSTGRNTEAF
TRBV5-1	NA	ASSSNLNTEAF
TRBV11-2	NA	ASSLNTGFYGYT
TRBV6-5	NA	ASSFRFYT
TRBV29-1	NA	SAKPQSVVNYGYT
TRBV7-8	NA	ASSGGRVPRSGNTIY
TRBV2	NA	ASLQGYRANEKLF